The present T cell receptor (beta chain) was sequenced within a study of long-term antiretroviral therapy in people with HIV. With survey level as its setting, the immunoSEQ assay was v3.0. Some clones are missing from TCRdb's copy, which holds only in-frame ones; the method was immunoSEQ multiplex PCR. The table lists roughly 20,000 clones, less than 85% of them singletons. This CDR3 region has 15 residues. Trimming pared 0 bases from V and 2 bases from J, leaving 11 bases between. Germline V CDR1 and CDR2: MNHEY, SMNVEV (reference sequence). This specimen was unsorted PBMCs, taken at the start of antiretroviral therapy. The chain recombines TRBV27 with TRBJ2-7, with D perhaps matching TRBD1 or TRBD2 (5 bases each). This TCR derives from a man aged 50 to 59 with HIV. The CDR3 loop is CASSLSWGKPYEQYF. CDR3 nucleotide sequence: TGTGCCAGCAGTTTATCCTGGGGGAAGCCCTACGAGCAGTACTTC.